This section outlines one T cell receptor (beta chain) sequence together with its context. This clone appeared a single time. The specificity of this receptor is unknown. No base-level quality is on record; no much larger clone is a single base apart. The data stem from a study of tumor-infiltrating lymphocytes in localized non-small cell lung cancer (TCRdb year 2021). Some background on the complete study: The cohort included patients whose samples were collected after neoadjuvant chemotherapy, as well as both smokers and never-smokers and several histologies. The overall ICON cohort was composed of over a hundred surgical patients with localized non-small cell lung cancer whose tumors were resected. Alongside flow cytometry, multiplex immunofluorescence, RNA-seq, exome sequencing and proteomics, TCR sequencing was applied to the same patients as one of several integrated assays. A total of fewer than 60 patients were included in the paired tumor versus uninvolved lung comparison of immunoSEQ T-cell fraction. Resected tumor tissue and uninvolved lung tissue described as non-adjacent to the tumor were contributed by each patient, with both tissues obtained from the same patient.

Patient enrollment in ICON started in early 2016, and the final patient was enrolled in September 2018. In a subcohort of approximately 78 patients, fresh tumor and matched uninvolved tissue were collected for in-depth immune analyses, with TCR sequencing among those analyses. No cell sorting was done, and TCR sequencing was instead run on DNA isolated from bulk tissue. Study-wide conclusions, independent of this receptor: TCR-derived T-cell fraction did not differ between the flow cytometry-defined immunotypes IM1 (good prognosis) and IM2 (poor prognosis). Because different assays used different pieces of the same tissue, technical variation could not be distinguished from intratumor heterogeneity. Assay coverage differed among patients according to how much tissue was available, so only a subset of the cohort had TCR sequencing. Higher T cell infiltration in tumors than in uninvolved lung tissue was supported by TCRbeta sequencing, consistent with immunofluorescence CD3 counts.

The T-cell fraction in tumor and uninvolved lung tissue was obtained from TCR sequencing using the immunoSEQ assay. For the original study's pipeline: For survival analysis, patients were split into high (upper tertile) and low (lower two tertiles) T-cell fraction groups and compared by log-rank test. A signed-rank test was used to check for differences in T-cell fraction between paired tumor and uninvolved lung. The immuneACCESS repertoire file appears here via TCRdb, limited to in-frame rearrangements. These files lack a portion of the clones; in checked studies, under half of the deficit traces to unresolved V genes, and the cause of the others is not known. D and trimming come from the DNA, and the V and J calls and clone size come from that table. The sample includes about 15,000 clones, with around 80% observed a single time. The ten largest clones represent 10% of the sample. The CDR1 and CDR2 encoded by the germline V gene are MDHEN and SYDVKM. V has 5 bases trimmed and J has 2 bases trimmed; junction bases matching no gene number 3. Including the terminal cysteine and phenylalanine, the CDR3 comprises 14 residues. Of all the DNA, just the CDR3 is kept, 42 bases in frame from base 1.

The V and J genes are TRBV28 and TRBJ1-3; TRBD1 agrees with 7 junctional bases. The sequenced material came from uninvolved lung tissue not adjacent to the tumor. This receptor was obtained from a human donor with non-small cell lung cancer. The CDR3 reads CASSLGGAGNTIYF. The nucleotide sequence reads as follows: TGTGCCAGCAGTCTAGGGGGCGCTGGAAACACCATATATTTT.